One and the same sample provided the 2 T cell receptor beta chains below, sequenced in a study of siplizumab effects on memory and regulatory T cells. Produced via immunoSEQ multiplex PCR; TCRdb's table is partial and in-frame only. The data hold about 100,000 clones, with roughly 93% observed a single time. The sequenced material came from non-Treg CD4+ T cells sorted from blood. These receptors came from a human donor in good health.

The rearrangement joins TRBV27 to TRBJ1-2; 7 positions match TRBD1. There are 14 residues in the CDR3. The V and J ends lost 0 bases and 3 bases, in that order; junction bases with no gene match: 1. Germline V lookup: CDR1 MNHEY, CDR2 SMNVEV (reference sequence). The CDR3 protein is CASSLSQGDYGYTF. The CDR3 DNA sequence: TGTGCCAGCAGTTTATCTCAGGGGGACTATGGCTACACCTTC.

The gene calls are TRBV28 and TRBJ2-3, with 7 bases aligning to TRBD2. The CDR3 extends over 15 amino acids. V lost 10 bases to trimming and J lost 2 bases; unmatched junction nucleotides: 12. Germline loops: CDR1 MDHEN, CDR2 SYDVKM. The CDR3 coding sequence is TGTGCCATCCTAGGGAGGGGTCGATACACAGATACGCAGTATTTT. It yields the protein CAILGRGRYTDTQYF.